Listed here are 27 T cell receptor beta chains from one sample, sequenced in a study of human T cells and chemical hapten exposure. MiXCR was run by TCRdb on the RACE reads, yielding one entry per CDR3 protein. The sample shows roughly 120,000 distinct CDR3 sequences, approximately 15% of them seen only once. Noted time point: pre-sensitization, week 0. Treatment described: therapeutic diphenylcyclopropenone sensitization with weekly scalp DPC. The sample consisted of whole blood, taken in connection with sensitization to the hapten diphenylcyclopropenone (DPC). These receptors originate from a young woman with alopecia areata. Some clones in this sample may be carry-over from other donors' samples.

The CDR3 loop is CSAVGQIEAFF. The CDR3 DNA is TGCAGTGCCGTGGGACAGATTGAAGCTTTCTTT. The rearrangement joins TRBV20-1 to TRBJ1-1; 7 bases agree with TRBD1. The junction had 5 bases not matched to a gene; V was cut back by 6 bases and J by 7 bases. The germline CDR1 and CDR2 sequences are DFQATT and SNEGSKA (reference sequence). The CDR3 sequence is 11 residues long.

Ten or more counts support this clonotype. V gene TRBV2 combines with J gene TRBJ2-6, with D uncertain. Trimming took 7 bases from V and 0 from J, leaving 13 bases between them. Looked up from germline, CDR1 is SNHLY and CDR2 is FYNNEI. This CDR3 contains 16 residues. The CDR3 sequence is CASMDFGYSGANVLTF. In nucleotides, the CDR3 is TGTGCCAGCATGGATTTCGGGTACTCTGGGGCCAACGTCCTGACTTTC.

This clonotype turned up a few times. The genes are TRBV11-2 and TRBJ2-7; D might be TRBD2 (5 bases). The CDR3 is made up of 11 amino acids. CDR1 and CDR2 from the germline V gene are SGHAT and FQNNGV. The V end was cut by 5 bases, the J end by 7 bases, with 9 bases between. In DNA, the CDR3 is TGTGCCAGCAGCCGAGGGAATGAGCAGTACTTC. Protein sequence: CASSRGNEQYF.

V and J are TRBV6-1 and TRBJ1-3; no reliable D call. V was pared by 10 bases and J by 4 bases, with 11 bases between. CDR1 MNHNS and CDR2 SASEGT come from the germline V gene. This CDR3 spans 12 amino acids. Here the CDR3 reads CATLPPGNTIYF. The CDR3 DNA reads TGTGCCACCCTACCACCCGGAAACACCATATATTTT.

This chain uses TRBV29-1 with TRBJ1-4; 10 bases agree with TRBD1. Per the germline V gene, CDR1 is SQVTM and CDR2 is ANQGSEA. V lost 6 bases to trimming and J lost 4 bases; unmatched junction nucleotides: 11. The CDR3 is 16 amino acids. As DNA, the CDR3 is TGCAGCGTCACGACAGGGGGCCAGTCGGGTAATGAAAAACTGTTTTTT. Encoded protein: CSVTTGGQSGNEKLFF.

The rearrangement joins TRBV14 to TRBJ2-5, with D possibly TRBD2 on 6 matching bases. The CDR3 runs to 17 residues. The germline V and J ends were trimmed by 2 bases and 5 bases, with 21 bases remaining between them. In germline, CDR1 is SGHDN, CDR2 FVKESK. The CDR3 loop is CASSQQRGALIGETQYF. The CDR3 nucleotides are TGTGCCAGCAGCCAACAGCGCGGGGCCCTCATTGGGGAGACCCAGTACTTC.

This clonotype was found a few times. The chain uses TRBV9 and TRBJ2-3, with 12 bases that match TRBD2. This CDR3 comprises 16 residues. Germline V lookup: CDR1 SGDLS, CDR2 YYNGEE. J lost 6 bases, V lost 4 bases, and 9 bases had no gene match. CDR3 protein: CASSLASGGALDTQYF. In DNA, the CDR3 is TGTGCCAGCAGCCTGGCTAGCGGGGGGGCTTTGGATACGCAGTATTTT. Based on the CDR3 plus reference TRBV9 and TRBJ2-3, the full variable domain is DSGVTQTPKHLITATGQRVTLRCSPRSGDLSVYWYQQSLDQGLQFLIQYYNGEERAKGNILERFSAQQFPDLHSELNLSSLELGDSALYFCASSLASGGALDTQYFGPGTRLTVL.

The table lists this clonotype with a few counts. This chain links TRBV7-9 with TRBJ2-3; possibly TRBD1 for D (7 bases). Trimming cost V 4 bases and J 6 bases, with 20 bases left between them. CDR1 is SEHNR, CDR2 FQNEAQ, per germline (reference sequence). The CDR3 has 16 amino acids. CDR3 in DNA: TGTGCCAGCAGCTCGGCGACAGGGCCGGGGGTCGATACGCAGTATTTT. Translated: CASSSATGPGVDTQYF.

The gene calls are TRBV11-2 and TRBJ1-1, with unresolved D. Deletions cut 5 bases from V and 5 bases from J, with 15 bases between. Germline V CDR1 and CDR2: SGHAT, FQNNGV. CDR3 length: 14 residues. The DNA for the CDR3 is TGTGCCAGCAGCCCCGGGAAGGGATTGACTGAAGCTTTCTTT. Translating gives CASSPGKGLTEAFF. The full variable domain, with the rest looked up from reference TRBV11-2 and TRBJ1-1, is EAGVAQSPRYKIIEKRQSVAFWCNPISGHATLYWYQQILGQGPKLLIQFQNNGVVDDSQLPKDRFSAERLKGVDSTLKIQPAKLEDSAVYLCASSPGKGLTEAFFGQGTRLTVV.

This clonotype has a count of ten or more. The rearrangement joins TRBV4-1 to TRBJ1-5, with 8 bases fitting TRBD1. The germline gives CDR1 MGHRA, CDR2 YSYEKL. Trimming removed 6 bases from V and 7 bases from J; junction bases left unmatched: 8. The CDR3 consists of 14 residues. For the CDR3, the DNA is TGCGCCAGCAGGAGGCAGGGGGCAGGACAGCCCCAGCATTTT. It yields the protein CASRRQGAGQPQHF.

In its sample, this clonotype was seen once. In this CDR3 the conserved last residue, phenylalanine or tryptophan, is missing, so a read error is likely. The gene calls are TRBV19 and TRBJ2-7; D gene unclear. The CDR3 consists of 15 residues. The germline CDR1 and CDR2 sequences are LNHDA and SQIVND (reference sequence). V gave up 5 bases and J gave up 0 bases, with 14 bases separating them. The CDR3 nucleotides read TGTGCCAGTAGTGAAACACCGACCGCCTCCTACGAGCAGTACTCC. This sequence encodes CASSETPTASYEQYS.

There are many counts of this clonotype. The chain uses TRBV3-1 and TRBJ1-1; D call uncertain. Germline CDR1 is LGHDT and CDR2 is YNNKEL (reference sequence). The CDR3 runs to 16 residues. The V end lost 0 bases, the J end lost 0 bases, and 11 bases lay between the germline ends. CDR3 in amino acids: CASSQDPSGVNTEAFF. CDR3 DNA sequence: TGTGCCAGCAGCCAAGATCCTTCAGGAGTGAACACTGAAGCTTTCTTT.

This clonotype was counted only a few times. This chain uses TRBV6-2 or TRBV6-3 with TRBJ2-1; the D is unclear. Trimming shortened V by 7 bases and J by 7 bases, and 23 bases separated the two germline ends. The CDR3 is 16 amino acids. CDR1 MNHEY and CDR2 SVGEGT come from the germline V gene. CDR3 DNA: TGTGCCAGCAACCGAAATACTCCATCAACGGAAAATGAGCAGTTCTTC. It specifies CASNRNTPSTENEQFF.

This clonotype was counted a few times. V usage is TRBV24-1 and J usage is TRBJ1-2, with TRBD1 matching over 10 bases. Germline CDR1 is KGHDR and CDR2 is SFDVKD. The CDR3 spans 15 residues. After removal of 3 bases from V and 4 bases from J, the junction contained 4 bases not matched to a gene. In DNA, the CDR3 is TGTGCCACCAGTGATGAGCGACAGGGGGCCTATGGCTACACCTTC. The encoded protein is CATSDERQGAYGYTF.

Ten or more counts support this clonotype. The rearrangement uses TRBV28 and TRBJ1-6, with D perhaps matching TRBD1 (6 bases). The CDR3 extends over 16 amino acids. Trimming took off 4 bases at V and 0 bases at J, with 10 bases between the two ends. Germline CDR1 and CDR2: MDHEN and SYDVKM. This CDR3 reads CASSSTGSSYNSPLHF. In DNA, the CDR3 is TGTGCCAGCAGTTCAACAGGGAGCTCCTATAATTCACCCCTCCACTTT.

Details on this clonotype: As the CDR3 is not closed by the conserved phenylalanine or tryptophan, this likely results from a read error. The rearrangement uses TRBV19 and TRBJ1-1, with D perhaps matching TRBD1 (6 bases). This CDR3 comprises 14 residues. Trimming took 6 bases from V and 0 from J, leaving 11 bases between them. CDR1 is LNHDA, CDR2 SQIVND, per germline (reference sequence). In DNA, the CDR3 is TGTGCCAGTAGATCCGGGGGCATGAACACTGAAGCTTTCTCT. Amino acids: CASRSGGMNTEAFS.

The J gene is TRBJ1-1, the V gene TRBV18; the D gene is possibly TRBD1 (6 bases). Germline loops: CDR1 KGHSH, CDR2 LQKENI. The CDR3 runs to 14 residues. Trimming stripped 3 bases from V and 7 bases from J, with 15 bases between. CDR3 coding DNA: TGTGCCAGCTCACCTTTTAACAGGGAAGTTGAAGCTTTCTTT. Protein sequence: CASSPFNREVEAFF.

This clonotype was detected many times. The rearrangement uses TRBV18 and TRBJ1-4, with no clear D. The ends were cut back, 6 bases at V and 5 bases at J, with 13 bases in the middle. The CDR3 runs to 14 residues. Germline CDR1 reads KGHSH; CDR2 reads LQKENI. The CDR3 DNA reads as TGTGCCAGCTCCTCCCAGACCAGAAATGAAAAACTGTTTTTT. Translation: CASSSQTRNEKLFF.

This clonotype turned up a few times. The chain combines TRBV19 with TRBJ1-5; the D gene is possibly TRBD1 (5 bases). With 5 bases removed from V and 6 bases from J, the gap between germline ends came to 11 bases. Germline V gene data show CDR1 as LNHDA and CDR2 as SQIVND (reference sequence). This CDR3 contains 13 residues. CDR3: CASSSSGSQPQHF. CDR3 nucleotide sequence: TGTGCCAGTAGTTCATCAGGGTCTCAGCCCCAGCATTTT.

V gene TRBV15 combines with J gene TRBJ2-7; D gene unclear. Germline V gene data show CDR1 as LNHNV and CDR2 as YYDKDF (reference sequence). CDR3 size: 14 residues. V shed 0 bases and J shed 5 bases, with 11 bases lying between them. CDR3 nucleotide sequence: TGTGCCACCAGCAGAGACAGAGCCCCCGACGAGCAGTACTTC. Its protein is CATSRDRAPDEQYF.

This clonotype was seen a handful of times. V is TRBV2 and J is TRBJ2-6; 11 nucleotides match TRBD1. V lost 5 bases and J lost 0; bases outside the gene matches: 3. The CDR3 extends over 17 amino acids. Per germline, CDR1 SNHLY and CDR2 FYNNEI. CDR3 amino acids: CASSRTGGSSGANVLTF. Here the CDR3 DNA reads TGTGCCAGCAGTCGGACAGGGGGCTCCTCTGGGGCCAACGTCCTGACTTTC.

The CDR3 DNA is TGTGCCAGCAGCTTATCCACAGGGGCGGGTACTGAAGCTTTCTTT. Protein product: CASSLSTGAGTEAFF. This rearrangement joins TRBV11-2 to TRBJ1-1; 7 nucleotides match TRBD1. V lost 2 bases to trimming and J lost 5 bases; unmatched junction nucleotides: 8. The CDR3 consists of 15 residues. The germline gives CDR1 SGHAT, CDR2 FQNNGV.

This clonotype was seen more than once but under ten times. V and J are TRBV7-8 and TRBJ2-1; D not certain. Germline CDR1 reads SGHVS; CDR2 reads FQNEAQ. The CDR3 spans 14 residues. The V end lost 5 bases, the J end lost 5 bases, and 13 bases lay between the germline ends. The CDR3 bases are TGTGCCAGCAGCCGGATTAACATAGACAATGAGCAGTTCTTC. Amino acid sequence: CASSRINIDNEQFF.

This clonotype showed up just a few times. The chain carries TRBV4-3 and TRBJ2-2; 7 nucleotides match TRBD1. V was clipped by 4 bases and J by 6 bases; unmatched bases: 8. In germline, CDR1 is LGHNA, CDR2 YSLEER. The CDR3 has 15 amino acids. CDR3 amino acids: CASSPDRATSGELFF. The CDR3 DNA sequence: TGCGCCAGCAGCCCTGACAGGGCGACTTCCGGGGAGCTGTTTTTT.

This clonotype was seen ten or more times. This chain joins TRBV20-1 and TRBJ2-7; D gene unclear. The germline V gene has CDR1 DFQATT and CDR2 SNEGSKA (reference sequence). There are 12 residues in the CDR3. V lost 3 bases to trimming and J lost 2 bases, with 8 bases between them. In nucleotides, the CDR3 is TGCAGTGCTAGTGGTAGCACCTACGAGCAGTACTTC. This gives the protein CSASGSTYEQYF.

There are a few counts of this clonotype. The rearrangement links TRBV7-6 to TRBJ1-3; no reliable D call. Germline V gives CDR1 SGHVS, CDR2 FNYEAQ. There are 13 residues in the CDR3. Trimming removed 1 base at V and 4 bases at J, with 5 bases between. The CDR3 sequence is CASSLVVGNTIYF. As DNA, the CDR3 is TGTGCCAGCAGCTTAGTAGTCGGAAACACCATATATTTT.

This clonotype was observed many times. The rearrangement links TRBV7-3 to TRBJ2-3; D unresolved. CDR3 length: 16 residues. Germline loops: CDR1 SGHTA, CDR2 FQGTGA. The V gene lost 2 bases and the J gene lost 2 bases, with 14 bases spanning the gap. The CDR3 region is CASSLGTAALTDTQYF. Here the CDR3 DNA reads TGTGCCAGCAGCTTAGGAACGGCAGCCCTCACAGATACGCAGTATTTT. Drawing the rest from reference TRBV7-3 and TRBJ2-3, the complete variable domain is GAGVSQTPSNKVTEKGKYVELRCDPISGHTALYWYRQSLGQGPEFLIYFQGTGAADDSGLPNDRFFAVRPEGSVSTLKIQRTERGDSAVYLCASSLGTAALTDTQYFGPGTRLTVL.